This section outlines one T cell receptor (beta chain) sequence together with its context. Only in-frame clones appear in the TCRdb table, and some are missing; sequencing was by immunoSEQ multiplex PCR. The table includes over 650,000 clones, over 75% detected once. The entry originates in a study of shared T cell receptors in the human thymus. The CDR3 extends over 17 amino acids. The J segment lost 7 bases and the V segment lost 0 bases, leaving 11 bases of the junction unmatched. The germline V gene encodes CDR1 SGHRS and CDR2 YFSETQ. These data were likewise used in another study, on human thymus T cells.

Specimen: thymocytes. The rearrangement joins TRBV5-1 to TRBJ2-1; 9 positions match TRBD2. This TCR came from a boy younger than two with a congenital heart defect. In nucleotides, the CDR3 is TGCGCCAGCAGCTTGGAAAAGGCGGGGGGGGTAATAAATGAGCAGTTCTTC. Protein sequence: CASSLEKAGGVINEQFF.